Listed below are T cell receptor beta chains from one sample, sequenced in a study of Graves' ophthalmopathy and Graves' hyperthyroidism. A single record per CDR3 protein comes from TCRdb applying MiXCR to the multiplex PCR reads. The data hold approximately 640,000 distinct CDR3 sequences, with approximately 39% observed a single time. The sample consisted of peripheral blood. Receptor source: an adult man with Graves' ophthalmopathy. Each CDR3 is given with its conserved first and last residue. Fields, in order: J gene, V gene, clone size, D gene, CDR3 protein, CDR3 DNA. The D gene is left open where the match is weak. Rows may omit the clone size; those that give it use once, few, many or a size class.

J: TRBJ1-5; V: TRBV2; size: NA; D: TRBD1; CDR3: CASSRGQGSVAQHF; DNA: TGTGCCAGCAGTCGCGGACAGGGGTCCGTGGCCCAGCATTTT
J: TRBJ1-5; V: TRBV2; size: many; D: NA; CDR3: CASSLRENQPQHF; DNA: TGTGCCAGCAGCCTCAGGGAGAATCAGCCCCAGCATTTT
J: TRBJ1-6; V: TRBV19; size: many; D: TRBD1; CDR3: CASSGTGGASPLHF; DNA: TGTGCCAGTAGCGGGACAGGGGGCGCGTCACCCCTCCACTTT
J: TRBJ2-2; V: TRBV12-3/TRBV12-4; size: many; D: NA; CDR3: CASSLIRTGELFF; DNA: TGTGCCAGCAGTTTGATACGAACCGGGGAGCTGTTTTTT
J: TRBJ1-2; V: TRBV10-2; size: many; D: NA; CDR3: CASTTANYGYTF; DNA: TGCGCCTCAACGACAGCTAACTATGGCTACACCTTC
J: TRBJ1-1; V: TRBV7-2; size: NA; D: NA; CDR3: CASSLGTWTLNTEAFF; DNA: TGTGCCAGCAGCTTAGGAACTTGGACCCTTAACACTGAAGCTTTCTTT
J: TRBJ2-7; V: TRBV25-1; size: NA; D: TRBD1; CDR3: CASSANSRTGPYEQYF; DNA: TGTGCCAGCAGTGCCAACTCCCGGACAGGCCCCTACGAGCAGTACTTC
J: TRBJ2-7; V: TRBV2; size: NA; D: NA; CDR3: CASKLASEYF; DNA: TGTGCCAGCAAATTGGCTAGCGAGTACTTC
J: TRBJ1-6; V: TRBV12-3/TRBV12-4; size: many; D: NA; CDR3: CASTPSSYNSPLHF; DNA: TGTGCCAGCACGCCAAGCTCCTATAATTCACCCCTCCACTTT
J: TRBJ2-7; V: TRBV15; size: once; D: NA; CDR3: CATSSERDPSYEQYF; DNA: TGTGCCACCAGCAGTGAAAGGGACCCCTCCTACGAGCAGTACTTC
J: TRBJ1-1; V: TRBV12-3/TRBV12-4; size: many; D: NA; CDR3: CASRTTTEAFF; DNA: TGTGCCAGCAGAACTACCACTGAAGCTTTCTTT
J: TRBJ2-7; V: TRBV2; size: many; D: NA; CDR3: CASRPPSYEQYF; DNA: TGTGCCAGCAGACCACCGTCCTACGAGCAGTACTTC
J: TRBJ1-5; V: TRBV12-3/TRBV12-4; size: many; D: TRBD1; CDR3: CASTPGQGQPQHF; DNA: TGTGCCAGCACCCCTGGACAGGGTCAGCCCCAGCATTTT
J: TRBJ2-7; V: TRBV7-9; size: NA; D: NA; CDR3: CASSRDYGGGQGGYEQYF; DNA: TGTGCCAGCAGCCGAGACTATGGGGGGGGGCAGGGGGGCTACGAGCAGTACTTC
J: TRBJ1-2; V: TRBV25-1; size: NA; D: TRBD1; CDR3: CASSSVGQGNGYTF; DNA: TGTGCCAGCAGTTCGGTCGGACAGGGGAATGGCTACACCTTC
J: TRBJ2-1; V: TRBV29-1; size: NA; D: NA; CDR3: CSVDSNEQFF; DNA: TGCAGCGTTGATAGCAATGAGCAGTTCTTC
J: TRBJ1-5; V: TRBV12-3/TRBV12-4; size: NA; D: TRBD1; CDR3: CASQFNVGTGDYSNQPQHF; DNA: TGTGCCAGCCAGTTCAACGTGGGGACAGGGGATTATAGCAATCAGCCCCAGCATTTT
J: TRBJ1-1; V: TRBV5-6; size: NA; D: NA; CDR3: CASSLDSGFIGTEAFF; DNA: TGTGCCAGCAGCTTGGACTCTGGTTTTATCGGTACTGAAGCTTTCTTT
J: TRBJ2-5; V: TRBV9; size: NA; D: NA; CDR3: CASSVYREFLQETQYF; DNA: TGTGCCAGCAGCGTGTACAGGGAATTTTTACAAGAGACCCAGTACTTC
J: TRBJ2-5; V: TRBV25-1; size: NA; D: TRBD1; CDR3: CASTRARGGQVAVRGQYF; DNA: TGTGCCAGCACTAGGGCTCGAGGGGGCCAAGTCGCAGTCCGCGGGCAGTACTTC
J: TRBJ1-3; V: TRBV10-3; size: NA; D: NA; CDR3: CAISYSSSSGNTIYF; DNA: TGTGCCATCAGTTACTCATCCAGCTCTGGAAACACCATATATTTT
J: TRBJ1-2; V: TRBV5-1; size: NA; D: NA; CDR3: CASSPMGPYGYTF; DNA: TGCGCCAGCTCCCCCATGGGGCCCTATGGCTACACCTTC
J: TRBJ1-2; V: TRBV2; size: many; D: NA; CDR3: CASSVAVNYGYTF; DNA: TGTGCCAGCAGTGTGGCGGTTAACTATGGCTACACCTTC
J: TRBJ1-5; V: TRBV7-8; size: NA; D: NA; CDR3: CASSLAGGGNGNQPQHF; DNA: TGTGCCAGCAGCTTAGCAGGGGGGGGCAATGGTAATCAGCCCCAGCATTTT
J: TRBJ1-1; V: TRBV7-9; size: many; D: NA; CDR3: CASSLVQGISEAFF; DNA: TGTGCCAGCAGCTTAGTCCAGGGTATATCTGAAGCTTTCTTT
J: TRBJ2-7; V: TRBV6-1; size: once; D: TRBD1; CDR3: CASSARRGQGEQYF; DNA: TGTGCCAGCAGTGCTCGCAGGGGGCAGGGCGAGCAGTACTTC
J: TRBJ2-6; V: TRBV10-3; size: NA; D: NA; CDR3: CTISGEGSGANVLTF; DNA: TGTACCATCAGTGGGGAAGGCTCTGGGGCCAACGTCCTGACTTTC
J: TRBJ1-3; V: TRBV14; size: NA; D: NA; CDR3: CASSQVRGGNTIYF; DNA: TGTGCCAGCAGCCAAGTCAGGGGCGGAAACACCATATATTTT
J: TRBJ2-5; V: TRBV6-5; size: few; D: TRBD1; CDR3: CASSSGGWQETQYF; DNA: TGTGCCAGCAGTTCAGGGGGCTGGCAGGAGACCCAGTACTTC
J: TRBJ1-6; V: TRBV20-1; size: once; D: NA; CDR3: CSAKGRDGNNSPLHF; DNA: TGCAGTGCTAAGGGCCGGGACGGGAATAATTCACCCCTCCACTTT
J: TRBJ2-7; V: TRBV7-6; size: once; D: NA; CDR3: CASSLGQGGVEQYF; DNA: TGTGCCAGCAGCTTAGGACAGGGAGGCGTCGAGCAGTACTTC
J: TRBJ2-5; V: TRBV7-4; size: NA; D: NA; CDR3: CASSPRQNQETQYF; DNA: TGTGCCAGCAGCCCAAGACAGAACCAAGAGACCCAGTACTTC
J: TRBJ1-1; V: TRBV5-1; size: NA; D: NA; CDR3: CASDAGVSEAFF; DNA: TGCGCCAGCGACGCAGGGGTCTCTGAAGCTTTCTTT
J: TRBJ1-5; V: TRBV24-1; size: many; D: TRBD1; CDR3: CATSPYGQGLGNQPQHF; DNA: TGTGCCACCAGCCCATACGGACAGGGATTAGGCAATCAGCCCCAGCATTTT
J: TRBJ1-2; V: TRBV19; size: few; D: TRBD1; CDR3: CAWSPFRTGAHGYTF; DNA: TGTGCCTGGAGCCCGTTTAGGACAGGGGCTCATGGCTACACCTTC
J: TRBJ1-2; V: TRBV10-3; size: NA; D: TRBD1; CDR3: CAIWGQGRPGYTF; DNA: TGTGCCATCTGGGGACAGGGGAGGCCTGGCTACACCTTC
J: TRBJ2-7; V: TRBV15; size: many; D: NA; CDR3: CATSSDRGSHSYEQYF; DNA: TGTGCCACCAGCAGTGACAGAGGTAGCCACTCCTACGAGCAGTACTTC
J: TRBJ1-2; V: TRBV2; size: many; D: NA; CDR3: CASSEGMMGYGYTF; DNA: TGTGCCAGCAGTGAAGGGATGATGGGCTATGGCTACACCTTC
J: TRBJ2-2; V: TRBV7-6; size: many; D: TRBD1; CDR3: CASRGGTANTGELFF; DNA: TGTGCCAGCAGGGGTGGGACAGCGAACACCGGGGAGCTGTTTTTT
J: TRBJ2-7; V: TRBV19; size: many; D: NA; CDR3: CASSTRTGYEQYF; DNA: TGTGCCAGTAGTACACGGACGGGCTACGAGCAGTACTTC
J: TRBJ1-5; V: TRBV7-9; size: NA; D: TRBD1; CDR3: CASSRTQGAGQPQHF; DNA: TGTGCCAGCAGCCGGACACAGGGGGCGGGTCAGCCCCAGCATTTT
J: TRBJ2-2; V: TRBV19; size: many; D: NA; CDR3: CASSTIVPANTGELFF; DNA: TGTGCCAGTAGTACGATTGTCCCCGCGAACACCGGGGAGCTGTTTTTT